What follows are 17 T cell receptor beta chains derived from one specimen sequenced in a study of cytomegalovirus exposure and HLA in healthy donors. 60 Vbeta and 13 Jbeta primers were used in PCR. Measured with immunoSEQ multiplex PCR; TCRdb has only the in-frame clones, and not every one. This table has 250,000 to 350,000 clones, approximately 80% appearing once. The specimen was PBMCs. The receptors here all came from a girl aged 2 to 10 in good health and CMV-seronegative.

V is TRBV6-1 and J is TRBJ2-1, with 9 bases that match TRBD2. V lost 2 bases and J lost 5; bases outside the gene matches: 4. Germline CDR1 MNHNS, CDR2 SASEGT. The CDR3 runs 15 residues. The CDR3 DNA reads TGTGCCAGCAGTGAAACTAGCGGGTCTGACAATGAGCAGTTCTTC. This translates into CASSETSGSDNEQFF.

The rearrangement links TRBV5-4 to TRBJ1-5, with a weak D call TRBD1 (5 bases). Between the trimmed V and J ends, which lost 4 bases and 0 bases, there was a span of 14 bases. The CDR3 totals 16 residues. Germline V gives CDR1 SGHNT, CDR2 YYREEE (reference sequence). CDR3: CASSLGGGYSNQPQHF. As DNA, the CDR3 is TGTGCCAGCAGCCTCGGCGGGGGATATAGCAATCAGCCCCAGCATTTT.

This sequence joins TRBV10-1 and TRBJ1-5, with unresolved D. Looked up from germline, CDR1 is WNHNN and CDR2 is SYGVQD (reference sequence). This CDR3 has 12 amino acids. Trimming pared 9 bases from V and 5 bases from J, leaving 11 bases between. The CDR3 region has the DNA TGCGCCAGACCATTAACACATCAGCCCCAGCATTTT. This encodes CARPLTHQPQHF.

The chain has TRBV19 and TRBJ2-2, with 10 bases lining up with TRBD2. Germline CDR1 reads LNHDA; CDR2 reads SQIVND (reference sequence). The CDR3 spans 17 residues. Germline trimming cut 3 bases from V and 5 bases from J; bases unmatched to any gene: 9. CDR3 protein: CASSILLLAGETGELFF. CDR3 DNA sequence: TGTGCCAGTAGTATCCTTCTTCTAGCGGGAGAGACCGGGGAGCTGTTTTTT. Complete variable domain (other parts from reference TRBV19 and TRBJ2-2): DGGITQSPKYLFRKEGQNVTLSCEQNLNHDAMYWYRQDPGQGLRLIYYSQIVNDFQKGDIAEGYSVSREKKESFPLTVTSAQKNPTAFYLCASSILLLAGETGELFFGEGSRLTVL.

This sequence joins TRBV27 and TRBJ1-2; D is undetermined. Germline V lookup: CDR1 MNHEY, CDR2 SMNVEV (reference sequence). Trimming removed 4 bases at V and 6 bases at J, with 6 bases between. This CDR3 region has 11 residues. The DNA of the CDR3 is TGTGCCAGCAGTTACCAGGATGGCTACACCTTC. Translating gives CASSYQDGYTF.

The chain carries TRBV28 and TRBJ1-1; D unclear. CDR1 and CDR2 from the germline V gene are MDHEN and SYDVKM. The CDR3 loop spans 14 amino acids. The V and J ends lost 5 bases and 5 bases respectively, with 15 bases between them. In DNA form, the CDR3 reads TGTGCCAGCAGTCCCCACGGGGTTGGTACTGAAGCTTTCTTT. As protein: CASSPHGVGTEAFF.

This clone was found once. The chain recombines TRBV7-9 with TRBJ2-5; TRBD2 matches 10 bases. J gave up 0 bases and V 5 bases, and 6 bases lay outside the gene matches. The CDR3 spans 16 residues. Germline lookup yields CDR1 SEHNR and CDR2 FQNEAQ (reference sequence). DNA of the CDR3: TGTGCCAGCAGCCTCATAGCGGGAGGAAACCAAGAGACCCAGTACTTC. Protein sequence: CASSLIAGGNQETQYF.

The genes are TRBV7-9 and TRBJ2-7; 9 bases are a match to TRBD1. CDR3 size: 15 residues. CDR1 SEHNR and CDR2 FQNEAQ come from the germline V gene (reference sequence). The J segment lost 4 bases and the V segment lost 0 bases, leaving 4 bases of the junction unmatched. The CDR3 bases are TGTGCCAGCAGCTTAGCAGGACAGGGGCTGTACGAGCAGTACTTC. Amino acid sequence: CASSLAGQGLYEQYF.

This clone appeared a few times. Different DNA sequences within this sample yield the same CDR3. This chain joins TRBV6-5 and TRBJ2-7; unclear D gene. Germline values: CDR1 MNHEY, CDR2 SVGAGI. Between the trimmed V and J ends, which lost 0 bases and 0 bases, there was a span of 3 bases. The CDR3 is 13 amino acids. This CDR3 reads CASSYSSSYEQYF. CDR3 DNA: TGTGCCAGCAGTTACTCGAGCTCCTACGAGCAGTACTTC.

V usage is TRBV25-1 and J usage is TRBJ1-1; TRBD1 matches 10 bases. Germline V gene sequence: CDR1 MGHDK, CDR2 SYGVNS. The length of the CDR3 is 15 residues. V shed 7 bases and J 5 bases; nucleotides not matched to a gene: 10. DNA of the CDR3: TGTGCCAGCACTCCGGGACAGGGGATAGCGACTGAAGCTTTCTTT. Its protein product is CASTPGQGIATEAFF.

The rearrangement joins TRBV7-9 to TRBJ1-5; D remains unclear. The CDR3 loop spans 14 amino acids. CDR1 and CDR2 (germline): SEHNR, FQNEAQ (reference sequence). V shed 2 bases and J shed 6 bases, with 11 bases lying between them. CDR3 in amino acids: CASSLSGVIQPQHF. The DNA of the CDR3 is TGTGCCAGCAGCTTAAGCGGTGTGATTCAGCCCCAGCATTTT.

The chain couples TRBV6-6 to TRBJ2-1, with 14 nucleotides matching TRBD2. Trimming took 5 bases from V and 9 from J; bases not matched to a gene: 6. This CDR3 region has 15 residues. Germline V lookup: CDR1 MNHNY, CDR2 SVGAGI (reference sequence). The DNA of the CDR3 is TGTGCCAGCAGTCAGGGACTAGCGGGAGAGGTTGAGCAGTTCTTC. It yields the protein CASSQGLAGEVEQFF.

The V gene is TRBV7-9, the J gene TRBJ2-7; 7 bases agree with TRBD2. Germline values: CDR1 SEHNR, CDR2 FQNEAQ (reference sequence). The CDR3 loop spans 15 amino acids. V shed 3 bases, J shed 2 bases, and the junction held 7 bases outside the gene matches. The CDR3 protein is CASSFAERGPYEQYF. The CDR3 coding sequence is TGTGCCAGCAGCTTTGCTGAGCGGGGCCCCTACGAGCAGTACTTC.

The gene calls are TRBV5-8 and TRBJ1-5, with D possibly being TRBD1 (5 bases). V lost 7 bases, J lost 2 bases, and 13 bases lay in between. The CDR3 has 14 residues. The germline gives CDR1 SGHTS, CDR2 YDEGEE. The CDR3 loop reads CASGGVLGNQPQHF. In DNA, the CDR3 is TGTGCCAGCGGAGGGGTGTTGGGCAATCAGCCCCAGCATTTT.

This sequence joins TRBV2 and TRBJ2-7; D perhaps matches TRBD2 (6 bases). Germline V CDR1 and CDR2: SNHLY, FYNNEI. V was shortened by 5 bases and J by 8 bases, with 16 bases between the two germline ends. This CDR3 spans 13 amino acids. For the CDR3, the DNA is TGTGCCAGCAGTCCTAGGGAAGGAGGGCAGCAGTACTTC. This codes for CASSPREGGQQYF.

This clone was found a few times. This chain links TRBV28 with TRBJ1-3; tentatively, D is TRBD1 (5 bases). Trimming took 8 bases from V and 2 from J, leaving 13 bases between them. This CDR3 comprises 14 residues. From germline, CDR1 is MDHEN and CDR2 SYDVKM. The CDR3 sequence is CASQFRGTGNTIYF. The CDR3 nucleotides read TGTGCCAGCCAATTTAGGGGAACTGGAAACACCATATATTTT. The whole variable domain, remainder taken from reference TRBV28 and TRBJ1-3, is DVKVTQSSRYLVKRTGEKVFLECVQDMDHENMFWYRQDPGLGLRLIYFSYDVKMKEKGDIPEGYSVSREKKERFSLILESASTNQTSMYLCASQFRGTGNTIYFGEGSWLTVV.

CDR3 nucleotide sequence: TGCGCCAGCAGCTTGACGGTTTATCCGCTGGAAGCTTTCTTT. Translated, it gives CASSLTVYPLEAFF. This chain links TRBV5-1 with TRBJ1-1, with unresolved D. Germline lookup yields CDR1 SGHRS and CDR2 YFSETQ. The CDR3 length is 14 residues. Deletions cut 1 base from V and 8 bases from J, with 15 bases between.